This TCR beta chain was sequenced during a study of blood T cell repertoires in COVID-19. The germline gives CDR1 LNHDA, CDR2 SQIVND (reference sequence). This CDR3 has 16 amino acids. J lost 7 bases, V lost 3 bases, and 8 bases had no gene match. The repertoire was sequenced with immunoSEQ multiplex PCR; TCRdb's copy has only in-frame clones and lacks some. The sample has a few hundred thousand clones; over 85% are singletons. The sample holds one count of this clone. The chain is built from TRBV19 and TRBJ2-1; TRBD2 matches 11 bases. The receptor comes from a woman aged 25 to 45 who had recovered from COVID-19. The sample was PBMCs or T cells enriched from blood (not recorded which). CDR3 residues: CASSIVLAGGKNEQFF. The CDR3 DNA is TGTGCCAGTAGTATTGTCCTAGCGGGGGGTAAAAATGAGCAGTTCTTC.